This T cell receptor beta chain stems from a study of CD4+ T cells in melanoma. Germline lookup yields CDR1 MDHEN and CDR2 SYDVKM. This CDR3 is 12 amino acids long. V lost 10 bases to trimming and J lost 1 base; unmatched junction nucleotides: 4. TCRdb keeps only in-frame clones here, not all; method: immunoSEQ multiplex PCR. In the table there are about 110,000 clones, approximately 92% of which are singletons. The receptor's source is a human donor with melanoma. The V and J genes are TRBV28 and TRBJ2-7; 7 positions agree with TRBD1. Sequences were obtained from peripheral blood. The CDR3 sequence: CATLGQSYEQYF. The CDR3 region has the DNA TGTGCCACCTTGGGACAGTCCTACGAGCAGTACTTC.